These T cell receptor beta chains were read from a single sample in a study of blood T cell repertoires in COVID-19. This table comes from immunoSEQ multiplex PCR, and its TCRdb copy is limited to in-frame clones, with some not included. The sample yields 80,000 to 85,000 clones, roughly 80% seen once. The sample was peripheral blood. The receptors were sampled from a human donor in a cohort sampled during active COVID-19. CDR3s include the opening cysteine and the closing phenylalanine or tryptophan. D genes are given only for firm matches. Size tells how often a clone was seen (once, few, many) or the class of an expanded clone, and some rows leave it out.

size	V	D	J	DNA	CDR3
.	TRBV11-2	TRBD2	TRBJ2-3	TGTGCCAGCAGCCCCCTTATAAGGCGGGGGGGAACGGATACGCAGTATTTT	CASSPLIRRGGTDTQYF
few	TRBV3-1/TRBV3-2	TRBD1	TRBJ1-3	TGTGCCAGCAGCACCAGGGGGCACGGAAACACCATATATTTT	CASSTRGHGNTIYF
once	TRBV6-2/TRBV6-3	.	TRBJ2-7	TGTGCCAGCAGTTACGGACAGAGTTTTTACGAGCAGTACTTC	CASSYGQSFYEQYF
.	TRBV27	.	TRBJ2-2	TGTGCCAGCAGTTTGGAGAGCTACACCGGGGAGCTGTTTTTT	CASSLESYTGELFF
once	TRBV6-5	.	TRBJ1-4	TGTGCCAGCAGTAGACGGACCGGGGGGGAAAAACTGTTTTTT	CASSRRTGGEKLFF
.	TRBV2	TRBD1	TRBJ1-4	TGTGCCAGCCGGGACAGTAATGAAAAACTGTTTTTT	CASRDSNEKLFF
once	TRBV7-2	.	TRBJ2-3	TGTGCCAGCAGCTTTACAGGGCCTAGAATCACAGATACGCAGTATTTT	CASSFTGPRITDTQYF
.	TRBV5-8	.	TRBJ2-3	TGTGCCAGCAGCTTGGTCAACCCCGGGTCAGATACGCAGTATTTT	CASSLVNPGSDTQYF
.	TRBV5-1	TRBD2	TRBJ2-1	TGCGCCAGCAGCCCGGGGGGCTACAATGAGCAGTTCTTC	CASSPGGYNEQFF
.	TRBV7-9	TRBD2	TRBJ2-1	TGTGCCAGCAGCGGGCGGACTAGCGGGGGAACCTACAATGAGCAGTTCTTC	CASSGRTSGGTYNEQFF
.	TRBV9	TRBD2	TRBJ2-2	TGTGCCAGCAGCGAGGGGACTAGCGGGGCCACCGGGGAGCTGTTTTTT	CASSEGTSGATGELFF
.	TRBV24-1	TRBD2	TRBJ2-1	TGTGCCACCAGTGATTTAGCGGCGGGGGGTCGCAATGAGCAGTTCTTC	CATSDLAAGGRNEQFF
.	TRBV5-1	.	TRBJ2-2	TGCGCCAGCAGATATTTCGGGGAGCTGTTTTTT	CASRYFGELFF
once	TRBV28	.	TRBJ2-2	TGTGCCAGCAGAGACAGATCGAACACCGGGGAGCTGTTTTTT	CASRDRSNTGELFF
.	TRBV7-9	.	TRBJ1-3	TGTGCCAGCAGACTAATGCAGGAGGGCCTATTT	CASRLMQEGLF
.	TRBV15	.	TRBJ1-2	TGTGCCACCAGCCTCCAAGGGGGAGTCTATGGCTACACCTTC	CATSLQGGVYGYTF
once	TRBV29-1	.	TRBJ1-2	TGCAGCGTTGAACCTATGGGACTTTTGCGCTACACCTTC	CSVEPMGLLRYTF
.	TRBV5-1	TRBD2	TRBJ2-3	TGCGCCAGCAGCTCTCAGCGGGGGGGCATCTCAGATACGCAGTATTTT	CASSSQRGGISDTQYF
.	TRBV9	.	TRBJ2-3	TGTGCCAGCAGCAACGCCGACTGGAAAGCGCAGTATTTT	CASSNADWKAQYF
.	TRBV29-1	.	TRBJ2-2	TGCAGCGTTGGAAGGACTTCGAACACCGGGGAGCTGTTTTTT	CSVGRTSNTGELFF
.	TRBV6-5	TRBD1	TRBJ1-2	TGTGCCAGCAGTTTCGGACAGGGTACATATGGCTACACCTTC	CASSFGQGTYGYTF
.	TRBV5-1	.	TRBJ2-7	TGCGCCAGCAGCTTCGCTTTAGCGTCGTTGAGCATACCCTACGAGCAGTACTTC	CASSFALASLSIPYEQYF
.	TRBV5-4	.	TRBJ1-1	TGTGCCAGCAGCTTGATCGGGGGAAAGCGGGCTGAAGCTTTCTTT	CASSLIGGKRAEAFF
few	TRBV7-9	TRBD1	TRBJ1-2	TGTGCCAGCAGCCGGGACAGCGTAACTTATGGCTACACCTTC	CASSRDSVTYGYTF
.	TRBV3-1/TRBV3-2	TRBD2	TRBJ2-3	TGTGCCAGCAGCCAGGGAGCGGGGGCGGTCTCAGATACGCAGTATTTT	CASSQGAGAVSDTQYF
few	TRBV27	TRBD1	TRBJ1-1	TGTGCCAGCAGTTTAGACAGGGCCCAAAACACTGAAGCTTTCTTT	CASSLDRAQNTEAFF
.	TRBV19	.	TRBJ1-3	TGTGCCAGTAGAACCCAGGCCTACTCTGGAAACACCATATATTTT	CASRTQAYSGNTIYF
.	TRBV29-1	.	TRBJ2-7	TGCAGCGTTGAAAGGGGGGGGACAAACTACGAGCAGTACTTC	CSVERGGTNYEQYF
.	TRBV3-1/TRBV3-2	TRBD1	TRBJ1-4	TGTGCCAGCAGCGAAAGACTCGGACAGGCATATAATGAAAAACTGTTTTTT	CASSERLGQAYNEKLFF
.	TRBV7-9	.	TRBJ1-3	TGTGCCAGCAGCCCCTGGGCCGGCGACTCTGGAAACACCATATATTTT	CASSPWAGDSGNTIYF
.	TRBV4-1	.	TRBJ2-1	TGCGCCAGCAGCCAAGAGGGAAGGGGGGGGCAGCAGTTCTTC	CASSQEGRGGQQFF
.	TRBV9	TRBD2	TRBJ2-3	TGTGCCAGCAGCGTAGCCCCAACTAGCGGGGGTACAGATACGCAGTATTTT	CASSVAPTSGGTDTQYF
.	TRBV19	.	TRBJ1-2	TGTGCCAGTTCCTGGGCTCTCTCCCGCTACACCTTC	CASSWALSRYTF
.	TRBV28	TRBD1	TRBJ2-1	TGTGCCAGCAGTCCTGGGACAGTAGACAATGAGCAGTTCTTC	CASSPGTVDNEQFF
.	TRBV7-3	TRBD1	TRBJ2-7	TGTGCCAGCAGCTTAACTGGGACAGGGGCCTACGAGCAGTACTTC	CASSLTGTGAYEQYF
once	TRBV2	TRBD1	TRBJ2-1	TGTGCCAGCAGTGTTTCAACAGGGGTAGGTGAGCAGTTCTTC	CASSVSTGVGEQFF
.	TRBV5-1	.	TRBJ2-4	TGCGCCAGCAGCTCTTTTGAAGCGGAAGCCAAAAACATTCAGTACTTC	CASSSFEAEAKNIQYF
few	TRBV7-9	TRBD2	TRBJ2-7	TGTGCCAGCAGCTTGAGCGGGGGCCTCTCCTACGAGCAGTACTTC	CASSLSGGLSYEQYF
.	TRBV10-3	TRBD1	TRBJ2-7	TGTGCCATCAGTGACAACCGGGACAGAGAGTACTTC	CAISDNRDREYF
.	TRBV29-1	TRBD2	TRBJ2-1	TGCAGCGTTACCATCTTCGCTAGCGGGGGGTCGTACAATGAGCAGTTCTTC	CSVTIFASGGSYNEQFF
few	TRBV10-1	.	TRBJ2-2	TGCGCCAGCAGTGATTTCGGACAGATTGACACCGGGGAGCTGTTTTTT	CASSDFGQIDTGELFF
.	TRBV7-2	.	TRBJ1-2	TGTGCCAGCAGTTACATCGACAGGTTTCACACCTTC	CASSYIDRFHTF
.	TRBV5-1	.	TRBJ2-2	TGCGCCAGCAGCTTGGCTATCAGACTAGGGGCCACCGGGGAGCTGTTTTTT	CASSLAIRLGATGELFF
.	TRBV19	TRBD1	TRBJ1-2	TGTGCCAGTACTAACTATCGGGACAGGGTCTATGGCTACACCTTC	CASTNYRDRVYGYTF
once	TRBV7-9	.	TRBJ2-3	TGTGCCAGCAGCTTGGGCGCAGATACGCAGTATTTT	CASSLGADTQYF